Here is one TCR beta chain with its context. Antigen specificity is unknown. The protocol was immunoSEQ multiplex PCR, while the TCRdb copy is restricted to in-frame clones and leaves out a portion. Among 250,000 or so clones listed, roughly 87% were seen once. This record belongs to a study of cytomegalovirus exposure and HLA in healthy donors. Study-level points and caveats: Cytomegalovirus-associated status was assigned to some 180 TCR beta chains. Most TCR sequences were rare, but some public TCRs occurred in many donors. Published work reported that the classifier diagnosed cytomegalovirus status with high specificity and sensitivity.

The donors were members of the validation cohort, which comprised about 120 subjects and was separate from the first cohort of 666 subjects. This CDR3 region has 13 residues. Trimming took off 8 bases at V and 5 bases at J, with 15 bases between the two ends. CDR1 and CDR2 from the germline V gene are SNHLY and FYNNEI. The receptor was derived from a man aged 18 to 29 in good health and CMV-seropositive. The sequencing sample was made of PBMCs. This chain joins TRBV2 and TRBJ2-5; D is uncertain. The CDR3 coding sequence is TGTGCCAGCTCCCCCCTGTTGAGGGAGACCCAGTACTTC. This encodes CASSPLLRETQYF.